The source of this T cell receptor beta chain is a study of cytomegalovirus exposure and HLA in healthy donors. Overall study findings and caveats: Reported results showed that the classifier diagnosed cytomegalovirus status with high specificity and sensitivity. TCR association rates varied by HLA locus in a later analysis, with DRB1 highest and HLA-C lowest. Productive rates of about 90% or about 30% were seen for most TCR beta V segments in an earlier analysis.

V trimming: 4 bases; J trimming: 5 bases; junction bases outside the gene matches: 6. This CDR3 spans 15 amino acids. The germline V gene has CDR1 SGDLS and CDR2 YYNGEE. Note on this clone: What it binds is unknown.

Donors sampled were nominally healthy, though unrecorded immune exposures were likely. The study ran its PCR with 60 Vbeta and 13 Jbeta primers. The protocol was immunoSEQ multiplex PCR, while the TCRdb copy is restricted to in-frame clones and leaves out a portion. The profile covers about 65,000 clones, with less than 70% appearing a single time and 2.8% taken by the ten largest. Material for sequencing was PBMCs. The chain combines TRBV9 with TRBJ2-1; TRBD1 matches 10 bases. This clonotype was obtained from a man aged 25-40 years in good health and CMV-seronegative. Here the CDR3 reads CASSSGTGVNNEQFF. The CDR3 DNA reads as TGTGCCAGCAGCTCCGGGACAGGGGTTAACAATGAGCAGTTCTTC.